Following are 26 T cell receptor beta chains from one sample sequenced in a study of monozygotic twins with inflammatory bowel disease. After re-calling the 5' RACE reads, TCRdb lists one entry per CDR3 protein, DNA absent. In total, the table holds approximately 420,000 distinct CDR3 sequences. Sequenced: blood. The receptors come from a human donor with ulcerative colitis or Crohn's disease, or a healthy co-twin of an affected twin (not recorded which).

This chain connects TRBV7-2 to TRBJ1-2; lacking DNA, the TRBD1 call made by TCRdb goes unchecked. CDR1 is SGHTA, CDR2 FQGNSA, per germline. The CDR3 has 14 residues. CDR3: CASSLTRTGRIYTF.

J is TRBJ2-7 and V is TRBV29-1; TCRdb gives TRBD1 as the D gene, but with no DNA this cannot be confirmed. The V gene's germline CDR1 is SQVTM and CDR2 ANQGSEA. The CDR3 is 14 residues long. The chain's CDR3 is CSVVRGGPHYEQYF.

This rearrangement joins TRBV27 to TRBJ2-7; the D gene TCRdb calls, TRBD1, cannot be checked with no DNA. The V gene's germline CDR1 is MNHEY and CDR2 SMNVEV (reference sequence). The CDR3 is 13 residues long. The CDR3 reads CASSRFDSDNQYF.

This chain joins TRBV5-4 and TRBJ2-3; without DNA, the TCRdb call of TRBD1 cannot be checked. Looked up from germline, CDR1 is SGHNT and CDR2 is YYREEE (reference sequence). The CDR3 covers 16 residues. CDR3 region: CASSPLGGRYTDTQYF.

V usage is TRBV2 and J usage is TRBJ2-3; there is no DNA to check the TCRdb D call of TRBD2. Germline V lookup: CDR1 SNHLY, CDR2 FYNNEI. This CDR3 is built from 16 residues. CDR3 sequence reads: CASRGTPLLNTDTQYF.

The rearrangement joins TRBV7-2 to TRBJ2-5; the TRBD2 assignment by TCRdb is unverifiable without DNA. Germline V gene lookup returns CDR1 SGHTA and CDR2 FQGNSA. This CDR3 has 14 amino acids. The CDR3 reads CASSPTNSQETQYF.

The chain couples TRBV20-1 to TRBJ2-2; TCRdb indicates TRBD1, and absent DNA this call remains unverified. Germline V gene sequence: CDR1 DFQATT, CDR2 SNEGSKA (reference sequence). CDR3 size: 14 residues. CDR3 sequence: CSAPGTGNTGELFF.

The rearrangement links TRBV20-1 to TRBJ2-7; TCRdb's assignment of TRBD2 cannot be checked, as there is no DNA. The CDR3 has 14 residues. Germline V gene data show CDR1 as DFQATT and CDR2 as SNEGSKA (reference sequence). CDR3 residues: CSARPGTSGGEQYF.

CDR3 amino acids: CASSSLQGRQPQHF. The chain is built from TRBV7-2 and TRBJ1-5. Germline-derived CDR1 and CDR2 are SGHTA and FQGNSA. The CDR3 sequence is 14 residues long. The variable domain in full, with the rest retrieved from reference TRBV7-2 and TRBJ1-5, is GAGVSQSPSNKVTEKGKDVELRCDPISGHTALYWYRQSLGQGLEFLIYFQGNSAPDKSGLPSDRFSAERTGGSVSTLTIQRTQQEDSAVYLCASSSLQGRQPQHFGDGTRLSIL.

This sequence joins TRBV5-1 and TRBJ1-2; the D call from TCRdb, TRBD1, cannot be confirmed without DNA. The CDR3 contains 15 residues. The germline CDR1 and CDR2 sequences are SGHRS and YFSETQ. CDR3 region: CASSAKGTVTDEYTF.

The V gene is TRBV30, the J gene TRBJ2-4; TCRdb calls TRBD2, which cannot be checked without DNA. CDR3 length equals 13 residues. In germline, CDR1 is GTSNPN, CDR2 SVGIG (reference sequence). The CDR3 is CAWSVQDLDIQYF. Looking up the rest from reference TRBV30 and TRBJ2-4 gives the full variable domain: SQTIHQWPATLVQPVGSPLSLECTVEGTSNPNLYWYRQAAGRGLQLLFYSVGIGQISSEVPQNLSASRPQDRQFILSSKKLLLSDSGFYLCAWSVQDLDIQYFGAGTRLSVL.

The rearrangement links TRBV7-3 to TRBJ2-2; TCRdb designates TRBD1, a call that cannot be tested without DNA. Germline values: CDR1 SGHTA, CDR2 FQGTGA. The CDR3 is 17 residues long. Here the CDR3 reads CASSLQGRGANTGELFF.

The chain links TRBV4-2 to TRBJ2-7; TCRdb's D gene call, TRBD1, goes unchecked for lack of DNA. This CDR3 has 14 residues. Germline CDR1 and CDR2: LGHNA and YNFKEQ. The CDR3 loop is CASSRRGFLNEQYF.

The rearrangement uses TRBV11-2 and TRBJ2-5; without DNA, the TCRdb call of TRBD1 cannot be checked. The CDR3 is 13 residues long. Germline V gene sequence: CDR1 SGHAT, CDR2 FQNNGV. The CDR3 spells CASRRGQTETQYF.

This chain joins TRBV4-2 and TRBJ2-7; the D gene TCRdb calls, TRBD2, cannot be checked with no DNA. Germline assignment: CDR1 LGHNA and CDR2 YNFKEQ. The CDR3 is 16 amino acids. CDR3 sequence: CASSQVPGLAGLEQYF.

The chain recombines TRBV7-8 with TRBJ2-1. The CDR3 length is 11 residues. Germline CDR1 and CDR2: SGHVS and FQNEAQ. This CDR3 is CASSPNLKQFF.

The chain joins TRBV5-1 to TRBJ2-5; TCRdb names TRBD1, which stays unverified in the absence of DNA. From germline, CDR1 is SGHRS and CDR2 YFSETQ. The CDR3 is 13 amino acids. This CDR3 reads CASSGRGLETQYF.

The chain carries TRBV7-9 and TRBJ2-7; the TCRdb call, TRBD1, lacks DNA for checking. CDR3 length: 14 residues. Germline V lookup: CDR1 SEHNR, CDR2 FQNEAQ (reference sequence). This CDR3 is CASSLVATAYEQYF.

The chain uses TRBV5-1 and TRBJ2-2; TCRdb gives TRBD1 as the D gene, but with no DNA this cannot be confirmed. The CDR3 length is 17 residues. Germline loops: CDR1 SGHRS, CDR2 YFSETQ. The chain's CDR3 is CASSLARQGDHTGELFF.

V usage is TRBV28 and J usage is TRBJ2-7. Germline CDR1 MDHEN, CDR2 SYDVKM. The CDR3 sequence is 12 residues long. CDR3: CASSSSVYEQYF.

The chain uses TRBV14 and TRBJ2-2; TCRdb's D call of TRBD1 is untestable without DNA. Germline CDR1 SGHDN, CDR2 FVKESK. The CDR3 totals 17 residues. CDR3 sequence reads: CASSHAHSVPNTGELFF.

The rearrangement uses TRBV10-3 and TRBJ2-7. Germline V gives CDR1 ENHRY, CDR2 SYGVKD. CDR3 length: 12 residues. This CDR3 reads CAISEGVYEQYF.

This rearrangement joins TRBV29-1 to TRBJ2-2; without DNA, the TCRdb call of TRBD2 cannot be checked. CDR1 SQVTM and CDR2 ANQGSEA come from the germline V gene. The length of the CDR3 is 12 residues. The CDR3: CSVEMGLGELFF.

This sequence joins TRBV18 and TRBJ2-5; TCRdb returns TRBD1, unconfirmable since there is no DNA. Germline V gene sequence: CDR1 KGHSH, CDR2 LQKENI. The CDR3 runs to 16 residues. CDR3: CASSPPFGGTQETQYF.

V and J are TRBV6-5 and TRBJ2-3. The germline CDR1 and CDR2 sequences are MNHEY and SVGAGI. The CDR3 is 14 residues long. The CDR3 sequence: CASSYRTVGDTQYF.

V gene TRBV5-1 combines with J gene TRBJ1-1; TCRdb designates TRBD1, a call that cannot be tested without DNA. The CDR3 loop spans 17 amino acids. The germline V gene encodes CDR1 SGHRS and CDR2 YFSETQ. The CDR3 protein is CASSLSPRAGANTEAFF.